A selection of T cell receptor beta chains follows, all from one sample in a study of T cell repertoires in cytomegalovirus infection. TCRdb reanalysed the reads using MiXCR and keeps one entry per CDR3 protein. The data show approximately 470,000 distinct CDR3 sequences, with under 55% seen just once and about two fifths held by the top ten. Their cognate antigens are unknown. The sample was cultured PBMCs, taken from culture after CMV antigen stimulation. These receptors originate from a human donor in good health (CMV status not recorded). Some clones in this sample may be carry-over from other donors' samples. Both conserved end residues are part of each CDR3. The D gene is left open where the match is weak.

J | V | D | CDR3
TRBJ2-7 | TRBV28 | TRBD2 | CASTDSGGPTYEQYF
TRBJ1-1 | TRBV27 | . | CASSLLGQPRPTEAFF
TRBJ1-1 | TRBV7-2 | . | CASSQGPEGTEAFF
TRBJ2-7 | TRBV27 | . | CASSALGPYEQYF
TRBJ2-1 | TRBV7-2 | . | CASSFRGEQFF
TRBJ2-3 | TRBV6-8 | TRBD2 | CASSWGGPTDTQYF
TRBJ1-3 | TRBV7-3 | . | CASSFVPASGNTIYF
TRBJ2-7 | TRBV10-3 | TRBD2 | CAISGGGRQYF
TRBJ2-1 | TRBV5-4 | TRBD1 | CASSIGQGSSYNEQFF
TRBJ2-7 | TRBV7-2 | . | CASSPWADRYEQYF
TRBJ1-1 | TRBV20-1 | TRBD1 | CSALQVSGRGTEAFF
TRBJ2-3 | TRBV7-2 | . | CASSLVGNTDTQYF
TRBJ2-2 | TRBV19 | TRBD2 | CASRGSGSRTGELFF
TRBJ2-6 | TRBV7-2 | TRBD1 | CASSLNSRQGTLTF
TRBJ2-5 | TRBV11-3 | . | CASSPPDSKETQYF
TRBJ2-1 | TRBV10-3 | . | CAISVGYGSEQFF
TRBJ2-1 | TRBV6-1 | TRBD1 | CASREGQGVIGSYNEQFF
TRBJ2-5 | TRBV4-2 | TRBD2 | CASSQASPGLAGEETQYF
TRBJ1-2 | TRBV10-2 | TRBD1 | CASSRPGQAYGYTF
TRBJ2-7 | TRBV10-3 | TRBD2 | CAISSSGASYEQYF
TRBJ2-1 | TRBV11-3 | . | CAYLLGRKHEQFF
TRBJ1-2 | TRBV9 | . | CASSVAAPQGNYGYTF
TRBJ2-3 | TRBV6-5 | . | CASSAPQGFPDTQYF
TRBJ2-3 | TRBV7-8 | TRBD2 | CASSLVAGGRTDTQYF
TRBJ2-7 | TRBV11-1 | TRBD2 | CASSLTSRASYEQYF
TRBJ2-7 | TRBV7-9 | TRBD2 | CASIPGSASGIDEQYF
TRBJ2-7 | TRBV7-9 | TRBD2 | CASTRTSGSYEQYF
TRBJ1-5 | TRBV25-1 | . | CASSVWGGHGNQPQHF
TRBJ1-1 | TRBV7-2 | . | CASSPDMGNTEAFF
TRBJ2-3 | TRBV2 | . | CASSDSGASTDTQYF
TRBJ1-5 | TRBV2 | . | CASKGDSNQPQHF
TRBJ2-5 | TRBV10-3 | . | CAISNRVEETQYF